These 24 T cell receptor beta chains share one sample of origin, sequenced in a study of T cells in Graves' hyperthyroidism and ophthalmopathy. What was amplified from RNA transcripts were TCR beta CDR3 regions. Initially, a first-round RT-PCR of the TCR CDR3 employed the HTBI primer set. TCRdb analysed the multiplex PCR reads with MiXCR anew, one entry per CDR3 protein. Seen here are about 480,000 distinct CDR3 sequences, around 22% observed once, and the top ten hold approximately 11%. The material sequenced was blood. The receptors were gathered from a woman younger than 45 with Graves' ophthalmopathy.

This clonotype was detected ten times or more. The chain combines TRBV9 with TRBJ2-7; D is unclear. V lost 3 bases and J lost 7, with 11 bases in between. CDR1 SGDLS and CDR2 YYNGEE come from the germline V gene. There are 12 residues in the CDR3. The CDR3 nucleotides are TGTGCCAGCAGCGGAGTTCAGACGGAGCAGTACTTC. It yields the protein CASSGVQTEQYF.

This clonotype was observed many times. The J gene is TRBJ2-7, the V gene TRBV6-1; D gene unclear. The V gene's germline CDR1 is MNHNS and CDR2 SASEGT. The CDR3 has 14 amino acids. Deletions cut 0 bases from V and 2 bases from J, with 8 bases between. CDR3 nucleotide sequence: TGTGCCAGCAGTGAAGCCCAGCAGACCTACGAGCAGTACTTC. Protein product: CASSEAQQTYEQYF.

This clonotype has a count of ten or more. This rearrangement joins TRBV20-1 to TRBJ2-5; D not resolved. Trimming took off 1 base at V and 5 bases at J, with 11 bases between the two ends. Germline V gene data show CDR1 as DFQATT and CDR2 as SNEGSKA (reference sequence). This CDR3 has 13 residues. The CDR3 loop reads CSARVSRWETQYF. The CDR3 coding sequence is TGCAGTGCTAGAGTGTCACGGTGGGAGACCCAGTACTTC.

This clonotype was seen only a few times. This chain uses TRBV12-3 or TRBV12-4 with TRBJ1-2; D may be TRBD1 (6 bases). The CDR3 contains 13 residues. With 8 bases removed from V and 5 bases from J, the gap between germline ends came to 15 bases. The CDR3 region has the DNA TGTGCCAGCCGTCGACGGGGACAATATGGCTACACCTTC. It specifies CASRRRGQYGYTF.

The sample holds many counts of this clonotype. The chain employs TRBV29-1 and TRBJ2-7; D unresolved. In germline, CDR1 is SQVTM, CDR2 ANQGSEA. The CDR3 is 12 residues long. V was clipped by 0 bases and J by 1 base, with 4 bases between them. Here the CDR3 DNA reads TGCAGCGTTGAAGACGTATCCTACGAGCAGTACTTC. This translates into CSVEDVSYEQYF.

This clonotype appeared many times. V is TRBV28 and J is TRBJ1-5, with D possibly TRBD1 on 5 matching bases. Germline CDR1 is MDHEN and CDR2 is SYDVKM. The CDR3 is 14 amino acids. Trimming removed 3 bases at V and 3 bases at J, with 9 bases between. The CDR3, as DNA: TGTGCCAGCAGTTTGGGGGAACACAATCAGCCCCAGCATTTT. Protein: CASSLGEHNQPQHF. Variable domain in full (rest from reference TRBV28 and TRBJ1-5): DVKVTQSSRYLVKRTGEKVFLECVQDMDHENMFWYRQDPGLGLRLIYFSYDVKMKEKGDIPEGYSVSREKKERFSLILESASTNQTSMYLCASSLGEHNQPQHFGDGTRLSIL.

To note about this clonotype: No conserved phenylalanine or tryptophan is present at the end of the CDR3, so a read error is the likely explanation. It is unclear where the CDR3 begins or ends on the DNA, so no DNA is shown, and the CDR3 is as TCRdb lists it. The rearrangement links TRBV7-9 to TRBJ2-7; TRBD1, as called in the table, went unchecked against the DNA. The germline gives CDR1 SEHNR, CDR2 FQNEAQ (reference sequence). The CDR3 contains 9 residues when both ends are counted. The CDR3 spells CAAGAQGPL.

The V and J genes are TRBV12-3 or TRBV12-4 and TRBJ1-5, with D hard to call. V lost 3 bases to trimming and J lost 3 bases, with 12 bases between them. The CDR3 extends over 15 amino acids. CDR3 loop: CASSFSAGINQPQHF. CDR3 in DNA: TGTGCCAGCAGTTTTAGTGCTGGGATCAATCAGCCCCAGCATTTT.

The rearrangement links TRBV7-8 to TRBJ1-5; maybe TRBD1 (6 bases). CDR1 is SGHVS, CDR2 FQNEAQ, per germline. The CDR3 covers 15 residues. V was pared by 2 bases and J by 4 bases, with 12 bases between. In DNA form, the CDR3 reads TGTGCCAGCAGCTTACGGGGGCACGAAAATCAGCCCCAGCATTTT. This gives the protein CASSLRGHENQPQHF.

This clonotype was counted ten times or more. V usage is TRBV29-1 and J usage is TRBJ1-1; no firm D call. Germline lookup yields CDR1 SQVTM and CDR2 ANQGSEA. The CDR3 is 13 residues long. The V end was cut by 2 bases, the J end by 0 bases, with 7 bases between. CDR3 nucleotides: TGCAGCGTTGAACAGGCCATGAACACTGAAGCTTTCTTT. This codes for CSVEQAMNTEAFF.

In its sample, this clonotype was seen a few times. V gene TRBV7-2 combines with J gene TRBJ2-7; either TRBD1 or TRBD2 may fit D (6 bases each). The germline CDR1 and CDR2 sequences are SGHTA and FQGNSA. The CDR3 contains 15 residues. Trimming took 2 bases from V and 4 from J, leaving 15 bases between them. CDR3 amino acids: CASSLLPLGGYEQYF. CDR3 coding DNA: TGTGCCAGCAGCTTATTACCCCTAGGGGGGTACGAGCAGTACTTC.

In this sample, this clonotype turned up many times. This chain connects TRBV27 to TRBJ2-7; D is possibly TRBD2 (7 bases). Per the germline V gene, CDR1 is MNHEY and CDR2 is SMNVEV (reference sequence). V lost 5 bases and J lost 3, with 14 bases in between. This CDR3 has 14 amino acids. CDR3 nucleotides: TGTGCCAGCAGTGTGGCGGGGGCTCTCTACGAGCAGTACTTC. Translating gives CASSVAGALYEQYF.

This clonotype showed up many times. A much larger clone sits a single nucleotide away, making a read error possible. As DNA, the CDR3 is TGTGCCAGCAGTGCCGGGACAGGGGTCTACGAGCAGTACTTC. It encodes CASSAGTGVYEQYF. V gene TRBV27 combines with J gene TRBJ2-7, with TRBD1 identical over 10 bases. From germline, CDR1 is MNHEY and CDR2 SMNVEV (reference sequence). With V trimmed by 5 bases and J by 3 bases, 4 bases remained unmatched. This CDR3 is 14 amino acids long.

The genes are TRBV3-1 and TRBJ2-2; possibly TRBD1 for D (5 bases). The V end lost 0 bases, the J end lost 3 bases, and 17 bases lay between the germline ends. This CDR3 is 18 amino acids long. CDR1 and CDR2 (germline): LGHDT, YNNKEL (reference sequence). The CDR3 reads CASSQEGLGRMDTGELFF. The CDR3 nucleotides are TGTGCCAGCAGCCAAGAGGGGCTCGGGCGCATGGACACCGGGGAGCTGTTTTTT.

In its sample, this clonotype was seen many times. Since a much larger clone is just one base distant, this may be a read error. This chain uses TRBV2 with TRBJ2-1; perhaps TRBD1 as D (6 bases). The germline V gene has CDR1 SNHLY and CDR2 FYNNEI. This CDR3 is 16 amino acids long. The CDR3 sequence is CASSKVRGVTYNEKFF. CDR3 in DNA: TGTGCCAGCAGTAAAGTCAGGGGTGTCACCTACAATGAGAAGTTCTTC. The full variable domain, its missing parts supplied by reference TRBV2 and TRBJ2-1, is EPEVTQTPSHQVTQMGQEVILRCVPISNHLYFYWYRQILGQKVEFLVSFYNNEISEKSEIFDDQFSVERPDGSNFTLKIRSTKLEDSAMYFCASSKVRGVTYNEKFFGPGTRLTVL.

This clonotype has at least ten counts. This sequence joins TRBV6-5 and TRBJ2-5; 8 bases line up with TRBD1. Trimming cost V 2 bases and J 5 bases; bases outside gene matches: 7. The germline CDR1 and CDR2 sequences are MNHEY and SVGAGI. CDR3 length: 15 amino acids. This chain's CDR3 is CASSYQQGAWETQYF. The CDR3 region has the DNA TGTGCCAGCAGTTACCAGCAGGGGGCGTGGGAGACCCAGTACTTC.

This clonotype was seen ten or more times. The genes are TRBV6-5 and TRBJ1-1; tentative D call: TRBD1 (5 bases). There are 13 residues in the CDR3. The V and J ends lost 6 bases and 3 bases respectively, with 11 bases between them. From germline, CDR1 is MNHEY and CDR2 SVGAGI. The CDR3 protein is CASSRDGYTEAFF. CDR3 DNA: TGTGCCAGCAGCCGGGACGGTTACACTGAAGCTTTCTTT.

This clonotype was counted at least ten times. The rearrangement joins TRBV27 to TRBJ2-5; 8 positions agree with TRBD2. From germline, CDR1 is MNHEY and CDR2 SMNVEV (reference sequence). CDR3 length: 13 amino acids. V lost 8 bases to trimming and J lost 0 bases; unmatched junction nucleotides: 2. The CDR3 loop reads CASSGGYQETQYF. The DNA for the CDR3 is TGTGCCAGCTCGGGGGGGTACCAAGAGACCCAGTACTTC.

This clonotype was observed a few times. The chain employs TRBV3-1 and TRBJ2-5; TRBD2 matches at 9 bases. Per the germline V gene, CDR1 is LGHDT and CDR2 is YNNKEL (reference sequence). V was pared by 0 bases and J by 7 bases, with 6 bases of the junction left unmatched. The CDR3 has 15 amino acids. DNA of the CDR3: TGTGCCAGCAGCCAAGATCGCCTAGCGGGGTCGACCCAGTACTTC. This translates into CASSQDRLAGSTQYF.

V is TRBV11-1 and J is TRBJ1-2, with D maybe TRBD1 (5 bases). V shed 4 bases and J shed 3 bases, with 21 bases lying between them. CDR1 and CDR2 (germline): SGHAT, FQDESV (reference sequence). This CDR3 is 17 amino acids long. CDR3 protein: CASSSPFGPGVYYGYTF. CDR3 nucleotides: TGTGCCAGCAGCTCCCCCTTTGGGCCGGGGGTCTACTATGGCTACACCTTC.

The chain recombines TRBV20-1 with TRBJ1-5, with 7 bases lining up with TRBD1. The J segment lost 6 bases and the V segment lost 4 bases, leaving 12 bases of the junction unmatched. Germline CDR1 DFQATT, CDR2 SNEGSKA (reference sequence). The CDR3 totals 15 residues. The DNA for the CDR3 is TGCAGTGCTACTTCACCGGGACAGAAAAGTCAGCCCCAGCATTTT. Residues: CSATSPGQKSQPQHF.

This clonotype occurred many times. CDR3 DNA sequence: TGTGCCAGCAGTCCCACTAGCCCCGGGGAGCTGTTTTTT. Its translation is CASSPTSPGELFF. The chain joins TRBV6-1 to TRBJ2-2; possibly TRBD2 for D (6 bases). The CDR3 consists of 13 residues. Germline V lookup: CDR1 MNHNS, CDR2 SASEGT. The V gene lost 5 bases and the J gene lost 6 bases, with 10 bases spanning the gap.

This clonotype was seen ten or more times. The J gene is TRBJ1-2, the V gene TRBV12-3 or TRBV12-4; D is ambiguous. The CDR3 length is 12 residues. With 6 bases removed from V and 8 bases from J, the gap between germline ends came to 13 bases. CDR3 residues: CASSTDSHGYTF. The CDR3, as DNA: TGTGCCAGCAGCACGGATTCCCACGGCTACACCTTC.

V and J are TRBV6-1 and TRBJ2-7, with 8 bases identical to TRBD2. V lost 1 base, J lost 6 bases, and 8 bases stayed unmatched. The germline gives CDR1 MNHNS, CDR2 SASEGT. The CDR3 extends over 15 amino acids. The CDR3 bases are TGTGCCAGCAGTGAAGAAAGCGGGGGCGGGTTCGAGCAGTACTTC. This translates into CASSEESGGGFEQYF.